This TCR beta chain was identified in a study of cytomegalovirus exposure and HLA in healthy donors. Overall study findings and caveats: With high specificity and sensitivity, the classifier reportedly diagnosed cytomegalovirus status. According to the study, 160 or so TCR beta chains were cytomegalovirus-associated.

The protocol was immunoSEQ multiplex PCR, while the TCRdb copy is restricted to in-frame clones and leaves out a portion. Found here are approximately 59,000 clones, about 91% of them singletons; the top ten hold roughly 5.3%. Germline V CDR1 and CDR2: LNHDA, SQIVND (reference sequence). The trim removed 5 bases at V and 2 bases at J, leaving 4 bases unmatched. This CDR3 comprises 17 residues. Of note for this clone: The antigen remains unidentified.

V is TRBV19 and J is TRBJ2-1; 15 nucleotides line up with TRBD2. This sequence was found in a man between 18 and 29 years old in good health and CMV-seropositive. The specimen was PBMCs. The CDR3 here is CASSLRTSGRAYNEQFF. In DNA, the CDR3 is TGTGCCAGTAGTCTAAGGACTAGCGGGAGGGCCTACAATGAGCAGTTCTTC.